The TCR beta chain described here comes from a study of T cells after yellow fever vaccination (dated by TCRdb to the late 2010s). Turning to the overall study: The SMART-Seq v4 Ultra Low Input RNA kit was used to prepare libraries from fractions with low cell numbers. To follow T-cell clones before and after both primary and booster YFV17D yellow fever vaccination, bulk TCR alpha and beta repertoires underwent longitudinal sequencing. Two healthy male donors made up the cohort, one aged 18 to 29 years and the other aged 30 to 39 years. Blood was collected at multiple timepoints before and after primary and secondary immunization, and bulk PBMC replicates and cell subsets were isolated.

Taken from the germline V gene, the CDR1 and CDR2 loops are MGHRA and YSYEKL. V is pared back by 1 base and J by 4 bases, with 8 bases lying between the germline termini. Measured from the cysteine to the phenylalanine, the CDR3 is 14 residues long. Left in the record is the CDR3 DNA by itself, 42 bases read in frame from the first base. This sample's treatment or condition label indicates: live attenuated yellow fever vaccine strain. A standard Ficoll-Paque protocol was used to isolate PBMCs from peripheral blood. CD4 and CD8 T-cell fractions were isolated with Dynabeads CD4 and CD8 positive selection kits. TriZol was used to extract RNA from bulk PBMCs, from CD4 and CD8 fractions, and from dextramer-positive and dextramer-negative fractions. The sequencer was an Illumina NovaSeq 6000. TCR cDNA was made using 5'RACE template switching, a step that added a universal primer site and unique molecular identifiers. Priming of cDNA synthesis was performed from both the TCR alpha and TCR beta constant segments. Library amplification used two PCR steps, and the second PCR step added sample barcodes and sequencing adapters. Sequencing of libraries was performed on Illumina HiSeq 2500 (2x100 bp) or NovaSeq (2x150 bp). From the authors' description of their analysis: MIGEC was used to demultiplex reads and collapse the reads into UMI consensus sequences, and MiXCR was used for V(D)J alignment. Clonotypes responding to the vaccine were identified with edgeR on replicate PBMC samples, with the criteria of FDR below 0.01 and a log2 fold change above 5 up to day 15. Each bulk clonotype was labeled CD4 or CD8 based on which sequenced repertoire, CD4 or CD8, contained the clonotype at higher abundance. TCRdb applied fastp at Q25 and MiXCR to the public reads, then kept only in-frame beta chains. Identical CDR3 protein sequences are pooled into one entry, listed with their most common genes and DNA. The V and J calls were not made by the authors but by TCRdb's processing. This sample lists roughly 190,000 distinct CDR3 sequences; 9.5% to 12% were detected once. The ten largest clonotypes hold just over 35% of the sample.

The full study reports these points: A small fraction of clonotypes appeared in both the CD4 and CD8 compartments, likely as a result of convergent recombination. Because abundant contaminating clonotypes from the bulk population could be contained in FACS-sorted repertoires, computational filtering was required. Most clones expanded after primary vaccination (approximately 96% of CD4 and over 80% of CD8) were re-detected after the booster, suggesting that broad memory maintenance occurred. The secondary T-cell response was weaker than the primary response but faster, peaking on day 5 instead of day 15. Only two donors were included in the study, so the extent to which the findings can be generalized is limited.

This clonotype appeared a few times. The specificity of this receptor is unknown. Qualities for individual bases were not recorded, and no much larger clone is one base off. The rearranged chain carries TRBV4-1 and TRBJ1-3; there is no confident call for the D gene. Sequencing was performed on CD8+ T cells sorted from PBMCs, taken 15 days after the yellow fever booster vaccination. The TCR sequence derives from a man between 18 and 29 years old who received the YFV17D yellow fever vaccine. For the CDR3, the sequence is CASSQATEGNTIYF. The nucleotide sequence is TGCGCCAGCAGCCAAGCCACGGAGGGAAACACCATATATTTT.